A single TCR beta chain is shown here with its context. MiXCR was run by TCRdb on the PCR reads, yielding one entry per CDR3 protein. The sample consists of roughly 2,200 distinct CDR3 sequences, less than 30% of them appearing once. The sample belongs to a study of molecular identifiers for immune sequencing clone quantification. V was pared by 4 bases and J by 6 bases, with 11 bases between. CDR1 is SGDLS, CDR2 YYNGEE, per germline. This CDR3 is built from 13 residues. This receptor was obtained from a human donor in good health. Some libraries in this study had Jurkat cell RNA spiked in. Specimen: naive CD8+ T cells from blood, with Jurkat cell RNA spiked in. Subset denoted: FACS-sorted CD8+CD4-CCR7+CD45RA+ naive T cells. The rearrangement joins TRBV9 to TRBJ2-1, with TRBD1 as a possible D gene (6 bases). Written as DNA, the CDR3 is TGTGCCAGCAGCCCAGGGGTAGGCAATGAGCAGTTCTTC. Its translation: CASSPGVGNEQFF.